A single sample is the source of the 8 T cell receptor beta chains below, sequenced in a study of T cell responses to AZD1222 COVID-19 vaccine. Repertoires were generated with immunoSEQ multiplex PCR, while TCRdb's copy carries only in-frame clones and drops some. Among approximately 57,000 clones listed, 86% were seen once. This material consisted of peripheral blood, taken on day 0 of AZD1222 vaccination. These receptor sequences come from an adult in good health.

V and J are TRBV9 and TRBJ2-3, with D maybe TRBD2 (5 bases). Per the germline V gene, CDR1 is SGDLS and CDR2 is YYNGEE. This CDR3 has 13 amino acids. The V end lost 5 bases, the J end lost 3 bases, and 10 bases lay between the germline ends. The CDR3 DNA is TGTGCCAGCAGGGAGGACGCAACAGATACGCAGTATTTT. Translated, it gives CASREDATDTQYF.

The chain joins TRBV7-9 to TRBJ1-1, with 7 bases aligning to TRBD1. The junction had 14 bases not matched to a gene; V was cut back by 3 bases and J by 4 bases. The CDR3 covers 17 residues. CDR1 SEHNR and CDR2 FQNEAQ come from the germline V gene (reference sequence). The DNA for the CDR3 is TGTGCCAGCAGCTTGGGTGGTATAAGGGGGCGCGGCACTGAAGCTTTCTTT. Amino acids: CASSLGGIRGRGTEAFF.

The J gene is TRBJ1-6, the V gene TRBV3-1 (or the pseudogene TRBV3-2); D not resolved. Trimming took off 4 bases at V and 9 bases at J, with 13 bases between the two ends. The CDR3 runs to 14 residues. Looked up from germline, CDR1 is LGHDT and CDR2 is YNNKEL (reference sequence). For the CDR3, the DNA is TGTGCCAGCAGCCTGCGCGGGCCAAGTTCACCCCTCCACTTT. Protein: CASSLRGPSSPLHF.

This clone was found once. This chain uses TRBV6-2 or TRBV6-3 with TRBJ2-4; D is unresolved. V was pared by 4 bases and J by 0 bases, with 16 bases between. The CDR3 contains 17 residues. Germline values: CDR1 MNHEY, CDR2 SVGEGT. CDR3 region: CASSSLRTALAKNIQYF. DNA for the CDR3: TGTGCCAGCAGTTCTTTGAGGACCGCACTAGCCAAAAACATTCAGTACTTC.

This CDR3 reads CASSIELYGYTF. The CDR3 DNA reads as TGTGCCAGTAGTATAGAATTATATGGCTACACCTTC. This chain connects TRBV19 to TRBJ1-2; D remains ambiguous. The CDR3 covers 12 residues. CDR1 LNHDA and CDR2 SQIVND come from the germline V gene (reference sequence). The V and J ends lost 0 bases and 5 bases respectively, with 4 bases between them. Full variable domain (missing parts from reference TRBV19 and TRBJ1-2): DGGITQSPKYLFRKEGQNVTLSCEQNLNHDAMYWYRQDPGQGLRLIYYSQIVNDFQKGDIAEGYSVSREKKESFPLTVTSAQKNPTAFYLCASSIELYGYTFGSGTRLTVV.

The genes are TRBV5-1 and TRBJ1-4; no reliable D call. Trimming removed 6 bases at V and 0 bases at J, with 12 bases between. This CDR3 has 15 amino acids. Germline V gene sequence: CDR1 SGHRS, CDR2 YFSETQ. This chain's CDR3 is CASTRGGATNEKLFF. CDR3 DNA: TGCGCCAGCACCCGTGGTGGGGCAACTAATGAAAAACTGTTTTTT.

This chain links TRBV12-3 or TRBV12-4 with TRBJ2-5; D might be TRBD1 (6 bases). The CDR3 is 13 amino acids. V shed 6 bases and J shed 1 base, with 9 bases lying between them. This CDR3 is CASSQDSQETQYF. The CDR3 nucleotides read TGTGCCAGCAGCCAGGACAGCCAAGAGACCCAGTACTTC.

In this sample, this clone turned up once. The chain couples TRBV28 to TRBJ2-1; 8 nucleotides line up with TRBD2. Germline V gene data show CDR1 as MDHEN and CDR2 as SYDVKM. The CDR3 contains 15 residues. J lost 2 bases, V lost 6 bases, and 6 bases had no gene match. The CDR3 DNA reads TGTGCCAGCAGCTTAAGCGGGAGTCCCTACAATGAGCAGTTCTTC. Its translation is CASSLSGSPYNEQFF. Using reference TRBV28 and TRBJ2-1 for the parts outside the CDR3, the full variable domain is DVKVTQSSRYLVKRTGEKVFLECVQDMDHENMFWYRQDPGLGLRLIYFSYDVKMKEKGDIPEGYSVSREKKERFSLILESASTNQTSMYLCASSLSGSPYNEQFFGPGTRLTVL.